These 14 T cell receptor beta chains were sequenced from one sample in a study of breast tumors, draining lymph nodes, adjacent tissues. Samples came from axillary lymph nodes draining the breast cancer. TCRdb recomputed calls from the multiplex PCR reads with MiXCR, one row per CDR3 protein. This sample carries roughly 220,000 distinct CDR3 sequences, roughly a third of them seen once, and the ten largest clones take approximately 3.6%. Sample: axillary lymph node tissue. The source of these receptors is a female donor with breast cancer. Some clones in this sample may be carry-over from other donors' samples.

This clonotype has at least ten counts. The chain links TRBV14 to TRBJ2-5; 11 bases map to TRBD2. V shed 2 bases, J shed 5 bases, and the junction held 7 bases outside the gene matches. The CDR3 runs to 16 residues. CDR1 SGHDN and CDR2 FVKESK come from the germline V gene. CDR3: CASSQLAGGPRETQYF. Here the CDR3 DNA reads TGTGCCAGCAGCCAATTAGCGGGAGGGCCTCGGGAGACCCAGTACTTC.

In nucleotides, the CDR3 is TGTGCCAGCAGAATAGTCAATAGCGGGAGAAGTCAGTCAGATACGCAGTATTTT. Its protein is CASRIVNSGRSQSDTQYF. The chain has TRBV7-9 and TRBJ2-3; 9 bases line up with TRBD2. Per the germline V gene, CDR1 is SEHNR and CDR2 is FQNEAQ (reference sequence). V gave up 6 bases and J gave up 4 bases; unmatched junction bases: 17. CDR3 length: 18 amino acids.

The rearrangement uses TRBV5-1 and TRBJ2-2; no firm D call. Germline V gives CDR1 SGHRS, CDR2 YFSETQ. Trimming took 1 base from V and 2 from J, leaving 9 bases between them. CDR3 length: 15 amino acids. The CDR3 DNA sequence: TGCGCCAGCAGCTTGCCAACGAGCAACACCGGGGAGCTGTTTTTT. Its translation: CASSLPTSNTGELFF.

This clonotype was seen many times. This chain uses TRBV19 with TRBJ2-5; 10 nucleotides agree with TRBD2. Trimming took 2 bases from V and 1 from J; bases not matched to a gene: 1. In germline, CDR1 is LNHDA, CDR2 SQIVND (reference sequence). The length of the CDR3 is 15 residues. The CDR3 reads CASSILAGAQETQYF. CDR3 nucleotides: TGTGCCAGTAGTATACTAGCGGGGGCCCAAGAGACCCAGTACTTC.

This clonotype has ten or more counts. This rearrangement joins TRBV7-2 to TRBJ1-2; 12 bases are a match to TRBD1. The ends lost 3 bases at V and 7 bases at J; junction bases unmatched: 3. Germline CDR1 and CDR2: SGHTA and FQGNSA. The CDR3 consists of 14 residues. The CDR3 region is CASSFGDRGRGYTF. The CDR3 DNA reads TGTGCCAGCAGCTTTGGGGACAGGGGGCGTGGCTACACCTTC.

The chain's CDR3 is CATSRGDRAGNTIYF. CDR3 DNA sequence: TGTGCCACCAGCAGAGGCGACAGGGCTGGAAACACCATATATTTT. The chain carries TRBV15 and TRBJ1-3, with 7 bases that match TRBD1. The germline gives CDR1 LNHNV, CDR2 YYDKDF (reference sequence). V gave up 1 base and J gave up 2 bases; unmatched junction bases: 2. This CDR3 comprises 15 residues.

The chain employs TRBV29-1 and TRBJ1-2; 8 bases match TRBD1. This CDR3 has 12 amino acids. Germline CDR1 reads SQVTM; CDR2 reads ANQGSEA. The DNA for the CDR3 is TGCAGTTACCGGACAGGGCTCTATGGCTACACCTTC. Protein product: CSYRTGLYGYTF.

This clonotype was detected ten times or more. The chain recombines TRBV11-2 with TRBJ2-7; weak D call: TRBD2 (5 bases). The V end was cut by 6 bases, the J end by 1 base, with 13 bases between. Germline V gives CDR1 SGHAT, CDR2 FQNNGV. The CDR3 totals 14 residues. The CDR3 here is CASSYLGLSYEQYF. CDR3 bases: TGTGCCAGCAGTTACCTCGGACTTTCCTACGAGCAGTACTTC.

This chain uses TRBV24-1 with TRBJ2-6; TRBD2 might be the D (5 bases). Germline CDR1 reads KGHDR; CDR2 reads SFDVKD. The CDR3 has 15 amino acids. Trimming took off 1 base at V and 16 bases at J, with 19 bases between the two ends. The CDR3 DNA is TGTGCCACCAGTGATTTCCTGACGAACACCGGGGAGCTGACTTTC. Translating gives CATSDFLTNTGELTF.

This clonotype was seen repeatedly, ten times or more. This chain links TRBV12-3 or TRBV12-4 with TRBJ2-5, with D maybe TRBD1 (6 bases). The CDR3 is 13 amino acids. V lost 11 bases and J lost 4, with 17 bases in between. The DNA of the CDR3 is TGTGCCTCAAATAGGGGGTGGGGAGAGACCCAGTACTTC. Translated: CASNRGWGETQYF.

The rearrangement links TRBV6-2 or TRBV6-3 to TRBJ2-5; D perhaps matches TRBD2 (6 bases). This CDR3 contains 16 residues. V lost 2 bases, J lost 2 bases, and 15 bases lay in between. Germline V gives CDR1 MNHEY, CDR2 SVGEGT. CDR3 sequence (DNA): TGTGCCAGCAGTTACGATGTCAGCGGGCGACAAGAGACCCAGTACTTC. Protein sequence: CASSYDVSGRQETQYF.

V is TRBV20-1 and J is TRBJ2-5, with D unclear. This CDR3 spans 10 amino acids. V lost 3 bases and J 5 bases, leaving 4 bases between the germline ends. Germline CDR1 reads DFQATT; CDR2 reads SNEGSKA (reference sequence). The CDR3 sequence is CSASMETQYF. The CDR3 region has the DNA TGCAGTGCTAGTATGGAGACCCAGTACTTC.

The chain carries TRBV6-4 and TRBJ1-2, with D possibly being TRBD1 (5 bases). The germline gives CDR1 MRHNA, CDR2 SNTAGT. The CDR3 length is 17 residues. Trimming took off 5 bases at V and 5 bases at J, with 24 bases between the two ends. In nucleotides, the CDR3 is TGTGCCAGCAGTCTTTGGGGCCCGTTAAGAGGACCTTATGGCTACACCTTC. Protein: CASSLWGPLRGPYGYTF.

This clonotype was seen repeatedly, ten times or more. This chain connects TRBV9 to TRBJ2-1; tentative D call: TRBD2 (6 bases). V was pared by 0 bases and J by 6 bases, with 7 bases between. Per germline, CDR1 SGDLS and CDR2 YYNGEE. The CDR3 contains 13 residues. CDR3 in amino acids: CASSVGAGNEQFF. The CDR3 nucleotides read TGTGCCAGCAGCGTAGGAGCGGGCAATGAGCAGTTCTTC.